These 8 T cell receptor beta chains were sequenced from one sample in a study of blood T cells in healthy people across ages. The use of a sample-barcoded 5' primer and a J-beta primer mix characterized a second PCR of 7 to 11 cycles. One entry per CDR3 protein, called by TCRdb with MiXCR from the 5' RACE reads. In the table there are about 680,000 distinct CDR3 sequences, around 49% of which are singletons. The sequenced sample was blood. The receptor set was obtained from a woman aged 55-70 years in good health.

V gene TRBV7-2 combines with J gene TRBJ2-5; perhaps TRBD1 as D (5 bases). The germline CDR1 and CDR2 sequences are SGHTA and FQGNSA. V gave up 2 bases and J gave up 7 bases, with 14 bases separating them. The CDR3 consists of 14 residues. Written as DNA, the CDR3 is TGTGCCAGCAGCTTACAGGGCGATAGGGGGACCCAGTACTTC. It translates to CASSLQGDRGTQYF. Full variable domain (outside the CDR3, taken from reference TRBV7-2 and TRBJ2-5): GAGVSQSPSNKVTEKGKDVELRCDPISGHTALYWYRQSLGQGLEFLIYFQGNSAPDKSGLPSDRFSAERTGGSVSTLTIQRTQQEDSAVYLCASSLQGDRGTQYFGPGTRLLVL.

The CDR3 DNA follows: TGCGCCAGCAGCCAAGGACTAGCATCTACCAATGAGCAGTTCTTC. Residues: CASSQGLASTNEQFF. The genes are TRBV4-3 and TRBJ2-1; 7 positions agree with TRBD2. V lost 1 base and J lost 6; bases outside the gene matches: 6. This CDR3 is built from 15 residues. CDR1 LGHNA and CDR2 YSLEER come from the germline V gene.

The chain has TRBV28 and TRBJ2-5; D unresolved. In germline, CDR1 is MDHEN, CDR2 SYDVKM. Trimming cost V 6 bases and J 5 bases, with 19 bases left between them. The CDR3 extends over 15 amino acids. Here the CDR3 reads CASSRLDAIGETQYF. The DNA for the CDR3 is TGTGCCAGCAGCCGATTGGACGCCATCGGGGAGACCCAGTACTTC.

This clonotype appeared a single time. J is TRBJ2-5 and V is TRBV6-4, with D perhaps matching TRBD1 (6 bases). Germline V gives CDR1 MRHNA, CDR2 SNTAGT. Trimming took 0 bases from V and 2 from J, leaving 13 bases between them. The CDR3 contains 16 residues. This chain's CDR3 is CASSDSNRARQETQYF. CDR3 sequence (DNA): TGTGCCAGCAGTGACTCCAACAGGGCTAGACAAGAGACCCAGTACTTC.

To note about this clonotype: Mismatch with germline at one junction end may stem from a read error. This rearrangement joins TRBV7-2 to TRBJ2-5; D is perhaps TRBD1 (6 bases). CDR1 SGHTA and CDR2 FQGNSA come from the germline V gene. The CDR3 has 15 residues. In DNA, the CDR3 is TGTGCCAGCAGCTTATACAGGGAGTACCAAGGGACCCAGTACTTC. Translating it yields CASSLYREYQGTQYF. Supplemented by reference TRBV7-2 and TRBJ2-5, the full variable domain reads GAGVSQSPSNKVTEKGKDVELRCDPISGHTALYWYRQSLGQGLEFLIYFQGNSAPDKSGLPSDRFSAERTGGSVSTLTIQRTQQEDSAVYLCASSLYREYQGTQYFGPGTRLLVL.

This clonotype was counted between two and nine times. The gene calls are TRBV7-3 and TRBJ1-2; 9 bases are a match to TRBD1. V dropped 6 bases and J dropped 7; count of bases not matched to a gene: 12. From germline, CDR1 is SGHTA and CDR2 FQGTGA. This CDR3 region has 15 residues. This chain's CDR3 is CASRPTPGQGSGYTF. In DNA, the CDR3 is TGTGCCAGCAGACCCACGCCGGGACAGGGATCTGGCTACACCTTC.

The V call is TRBV10-3, the J call TRBJ2-5; maybe TRBD2 (6 bases). The V end lost 4 bases, the J end lost 2 bases, and 14 bases lay between the germline ends. This CDR3 has 15 residues. Germline V gene sequence: CDR1 ENHRY, CDR2 SYGVKD. The CDR3 spells CAISALDGGQETQYF. The CDR3 coding sequence is TGTGCCATCAGTGCCCTGGATGGAGGGCAAGAGACCCAGTACTTC.

At least ten counts were recorded for this clonotype. This sequence joins TRBV4-3 and TRBJ2-5; 7 bases match TRBD1. There are 13 residues in the CDR3. Germline V gene sequence: CDR1 LGHNA, CDR2 YSLEER. V was clipped by 5 bases and J by 4 bases; unmatched bases: 4. CDR3 region: CASSDRQGETQYF. Here the CDR3 DNA reads TGCGCCAGCAGCGACCGACAGGGAGAGACCCAGTACTTC.